The TCR beta chain under discussion was sequenced for a study of cytomegalovirus exposure and HLA in healthy donors. Notes on this clone: What it recognizes is unknown.

Vbeta (60) and Jbeta (13) primers were used in the PCR. Sequencing was performed with immunoSEQ multiplex PCR; in TCRdb, only in-frame clones are kept and a portion is missing. Of 130,000 or so clones in the sample, around 8.5% were seen once. General study findings and limits: The productive fraction for most TCR beta V segments was about 90% or about 30% in an earlier analysis. A few chains tied to CMV proved CMV antigen-specific in vitro.

The CDR3 contains 14 residues. Germline loops: CDR1 SGHVS, CDR2 FNYEAQ. Sequenced material: PBMCs. The genes are TRBV7-6 and TRBJ2-5; TRBD2 aligns across 7 bases. The closer fit of TRBJ2-7 to the DNA end suggests the J call may be wrong. This TCR was sampled from a man aged 35-49 years in good health and CMV-seronegative. In DNA, the CDR3 is TGTGCCAGCAGCTTAGGGGAGGGGTCCTACGAGCAGTACTTC. Translated, it gives CASSLGEGSYEQYF.